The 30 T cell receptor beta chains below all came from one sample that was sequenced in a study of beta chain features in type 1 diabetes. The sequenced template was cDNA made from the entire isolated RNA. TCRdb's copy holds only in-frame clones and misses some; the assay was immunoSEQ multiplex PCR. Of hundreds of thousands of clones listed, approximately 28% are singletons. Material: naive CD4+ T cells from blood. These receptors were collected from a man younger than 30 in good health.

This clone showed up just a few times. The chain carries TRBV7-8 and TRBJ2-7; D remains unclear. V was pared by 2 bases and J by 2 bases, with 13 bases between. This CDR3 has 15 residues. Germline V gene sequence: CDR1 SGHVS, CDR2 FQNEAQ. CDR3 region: CASSLMGQATYEQYF. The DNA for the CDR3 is TGTGCCAGCAGCTTAATGGGCCAGGCGACCTACGAGCAGTACTTC.

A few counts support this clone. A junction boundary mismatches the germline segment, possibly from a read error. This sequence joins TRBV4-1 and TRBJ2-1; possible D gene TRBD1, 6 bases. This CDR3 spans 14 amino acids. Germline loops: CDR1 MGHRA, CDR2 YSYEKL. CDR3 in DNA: TGCGCCAGCAGCCAAGAACGCCACAGGGTGGCTTCCATCTTC. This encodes CASSQERHRVASIF.

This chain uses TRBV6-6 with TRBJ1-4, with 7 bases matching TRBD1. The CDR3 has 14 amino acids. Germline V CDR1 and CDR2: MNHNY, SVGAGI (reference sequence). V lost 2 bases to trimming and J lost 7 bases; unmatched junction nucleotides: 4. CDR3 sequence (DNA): TGTGCCAGCAGTTACAGGGGGCTGGGTGAAAAACTGTTTTTT. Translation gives CASSYRGLGEKLFF.

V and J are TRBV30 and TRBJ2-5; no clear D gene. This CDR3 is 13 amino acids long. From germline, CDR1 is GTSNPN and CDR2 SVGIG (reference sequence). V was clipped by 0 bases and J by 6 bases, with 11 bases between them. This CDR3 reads CAWSVLVGKTQYF. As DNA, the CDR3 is TGTGCCTGGAGTGTACTGGTAGGGAAGACCCAGTACTTC.

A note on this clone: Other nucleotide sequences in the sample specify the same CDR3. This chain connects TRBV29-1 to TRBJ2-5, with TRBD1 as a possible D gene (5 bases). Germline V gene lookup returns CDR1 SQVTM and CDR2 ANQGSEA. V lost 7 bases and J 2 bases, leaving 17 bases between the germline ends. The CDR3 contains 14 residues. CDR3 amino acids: CSAEVGPGQETQYF. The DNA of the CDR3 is TGCAGCGCCGAGGTCGGACCAGGGCAAGAGACCCAGTACTTC.

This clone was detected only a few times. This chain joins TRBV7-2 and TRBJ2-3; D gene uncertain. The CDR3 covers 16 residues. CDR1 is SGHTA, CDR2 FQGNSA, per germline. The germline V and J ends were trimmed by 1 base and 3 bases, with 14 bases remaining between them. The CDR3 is CASSLGLVAGTDTQYF. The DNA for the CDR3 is TGTGCCAGCAGCTTAGGTTTGGTGGCCGGAACAGATACGCAGTATTTT. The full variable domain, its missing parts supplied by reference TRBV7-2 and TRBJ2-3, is GAGVSQSPSNKVTEKGKDVELRCDPISGHTALYWYRQSLGQGLEFLIYFQGNSAPDKSGLPSDRFSAERTGGSVSTLTIQRTQQEDSAVYLCASSLGLVAGTDTQYFGPGTRLTVL.

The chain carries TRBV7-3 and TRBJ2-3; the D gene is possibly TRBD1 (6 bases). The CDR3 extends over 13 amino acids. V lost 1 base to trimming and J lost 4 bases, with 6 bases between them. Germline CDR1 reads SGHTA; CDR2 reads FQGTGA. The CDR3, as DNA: TGTGCCAGCAGCTTAAACAGGGCAGATACGCAGTATTTT. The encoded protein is CASSLNRADTQYF.

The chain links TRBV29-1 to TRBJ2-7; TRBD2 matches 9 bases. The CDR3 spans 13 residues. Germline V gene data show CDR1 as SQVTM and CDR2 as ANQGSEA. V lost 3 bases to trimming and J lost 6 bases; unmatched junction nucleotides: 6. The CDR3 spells CSVDLAGVAEQYF. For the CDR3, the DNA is TGCAGCGTTGACTTAGCGGGAGTAGCCGAGCAGTACTTC.

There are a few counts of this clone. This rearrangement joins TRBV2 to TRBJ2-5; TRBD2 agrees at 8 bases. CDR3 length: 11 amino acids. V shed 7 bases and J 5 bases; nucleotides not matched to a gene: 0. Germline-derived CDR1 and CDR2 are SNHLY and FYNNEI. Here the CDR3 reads CASKREETQYF. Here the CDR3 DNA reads TGTGCCAGCAAGCGGGAGGAGACCCAGTACTTC.

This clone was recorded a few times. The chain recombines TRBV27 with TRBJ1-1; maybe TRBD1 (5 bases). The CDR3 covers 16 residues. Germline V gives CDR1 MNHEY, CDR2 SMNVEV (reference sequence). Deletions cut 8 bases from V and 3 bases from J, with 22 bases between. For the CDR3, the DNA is TGTGCCAGCGGACATATCCGGGACGGGGATGACACTGAAGCTTTCTTT. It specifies CASGHIRDGDDTEAFF.

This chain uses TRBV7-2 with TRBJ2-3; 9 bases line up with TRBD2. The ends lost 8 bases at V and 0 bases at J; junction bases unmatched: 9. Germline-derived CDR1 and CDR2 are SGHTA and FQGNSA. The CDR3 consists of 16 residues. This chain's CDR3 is CASFTEREVSTDTQYF. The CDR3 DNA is TGTGCCAGCTTCACGGAGCGGGAGGTTAGCACAGATACGCAGTATTTT.

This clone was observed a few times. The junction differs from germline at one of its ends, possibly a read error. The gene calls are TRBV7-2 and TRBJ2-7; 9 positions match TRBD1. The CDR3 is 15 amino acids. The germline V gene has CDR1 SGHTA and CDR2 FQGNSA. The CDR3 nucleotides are TGTGCCAGCCGCTTGAGACAGGGGGTTTCCTACGAGCAGTACTTC. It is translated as CASRLRQGVSYEQYF.

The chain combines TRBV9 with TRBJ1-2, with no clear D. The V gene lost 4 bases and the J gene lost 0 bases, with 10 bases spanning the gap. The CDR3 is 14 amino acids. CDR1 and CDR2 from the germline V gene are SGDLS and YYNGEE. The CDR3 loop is CASSPGSSNYGYTF. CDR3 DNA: TGTGCCAGCAGCCCCGGAAGCTCTAACTATGGCTACACCTTC. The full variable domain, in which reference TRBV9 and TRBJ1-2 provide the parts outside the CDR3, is DSGVTQTPKHLITATGQRVTLRCSPRSGDLSVYWYQQSLDQGLQFLIQYYNGEERAKGNILERFSAQQFPDLHSELNLSSLELGDSALYFCASSPGSSNYGYTFGSGTRLTVV.

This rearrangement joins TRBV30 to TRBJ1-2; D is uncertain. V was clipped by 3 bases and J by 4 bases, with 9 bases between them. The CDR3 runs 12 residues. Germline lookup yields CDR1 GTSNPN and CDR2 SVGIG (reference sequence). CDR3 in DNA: TGTGCCTGGAGAACCCCCAGCTATGGCTACACCTTC. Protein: CAWRTPSYGYTF.

CDR3 amino acids: CASSLAAAGDYEQYF. For the CDR3, the DNA is TGTGCCAGCAGCTTAGCGGCGGCGGGAGACTACGAGCAGTACTTC. The chain employs TRBV7-9 and TRBJ2-7, with 7 bases lining up with TRBD2. V lost 0 bases, J lost 3 bases, and 5 bases stayed unmatched. This CDR3 spans 15 amino acids. Germline V lookup: CDR1 SEHNR, CDR2 FQNEAQ (reference sequence).

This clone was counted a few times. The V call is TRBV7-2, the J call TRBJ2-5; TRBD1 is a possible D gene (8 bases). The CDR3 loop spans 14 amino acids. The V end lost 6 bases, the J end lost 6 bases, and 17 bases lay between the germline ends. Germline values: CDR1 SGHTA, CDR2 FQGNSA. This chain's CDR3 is CASSFDRGGKTQYF. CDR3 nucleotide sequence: TGTGCCAGCAGTTTTGACAGGGGAGGGAAGACCCAGTACTTC.

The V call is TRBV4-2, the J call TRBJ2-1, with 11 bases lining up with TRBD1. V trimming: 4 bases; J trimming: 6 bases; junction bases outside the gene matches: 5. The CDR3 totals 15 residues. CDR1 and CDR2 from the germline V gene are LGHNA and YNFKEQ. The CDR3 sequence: CASSRAGTGGNEQFF. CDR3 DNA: TGTGCCAGCAGCCGAGCCGGGACAGGGGGCAATGAGCAGTTCTTC.

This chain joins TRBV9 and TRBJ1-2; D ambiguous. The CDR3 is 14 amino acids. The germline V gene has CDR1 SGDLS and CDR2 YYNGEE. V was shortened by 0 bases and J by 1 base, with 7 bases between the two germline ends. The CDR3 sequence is CASSVASFNYGYTF. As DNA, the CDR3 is TGTGCCAGCAGCGTAGCCAGCTTTAACTATGGCTACACCTTC.

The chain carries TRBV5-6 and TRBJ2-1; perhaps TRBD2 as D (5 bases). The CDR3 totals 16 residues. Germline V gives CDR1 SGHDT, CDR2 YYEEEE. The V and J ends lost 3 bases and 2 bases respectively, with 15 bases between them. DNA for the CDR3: TGTGCCAGCAGCTCCCATCAGCGACTAACCTACAATGAGCAGTTCTTC. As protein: CASSSHQRLTYNEQFF.

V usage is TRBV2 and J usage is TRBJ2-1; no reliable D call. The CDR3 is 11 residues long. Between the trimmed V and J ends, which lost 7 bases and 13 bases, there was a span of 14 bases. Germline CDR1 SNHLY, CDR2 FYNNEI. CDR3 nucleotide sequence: TGTGCCAGCAATCAAGCGTGGCCACAGTTCTTC. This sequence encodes CASNQAWPQFF.

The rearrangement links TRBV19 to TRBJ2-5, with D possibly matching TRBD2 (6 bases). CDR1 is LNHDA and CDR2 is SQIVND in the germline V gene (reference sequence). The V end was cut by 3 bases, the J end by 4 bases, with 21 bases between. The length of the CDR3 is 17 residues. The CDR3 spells CASSIEPTGAAVETQYF. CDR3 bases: TGTGCCAGTAGTATCGAACCGACGGGAGCCGCCGTAGAGACCCAGTACTTC.

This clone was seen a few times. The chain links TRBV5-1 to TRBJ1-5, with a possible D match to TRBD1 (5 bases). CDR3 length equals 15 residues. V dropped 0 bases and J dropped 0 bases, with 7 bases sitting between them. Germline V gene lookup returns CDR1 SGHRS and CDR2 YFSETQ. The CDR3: CASSLGGLSNQPQHF. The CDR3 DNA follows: TGCGCCAGCAGCTTGGGGGGCCTTAGCAATCAGCCCCAGCATTTT.

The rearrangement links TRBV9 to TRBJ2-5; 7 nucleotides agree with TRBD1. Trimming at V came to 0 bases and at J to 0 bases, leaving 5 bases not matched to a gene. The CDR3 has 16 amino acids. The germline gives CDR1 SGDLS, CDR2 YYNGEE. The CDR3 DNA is TGTGCCAGCAGCGTAGGTACAGGGGAGTACCAAGAGACCCAGTACTTC. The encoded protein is CASSVGTGEYQETQYF. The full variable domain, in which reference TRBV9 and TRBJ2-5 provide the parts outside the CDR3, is DSGVTQTPKHLITATGQRVTLRCSPRSGDLSVYWYQQSLDQGLQFLIQYYNGEERAKGNILERFSAQQFPDLHSELNLSSLELGDSALYFCASSVGTGEYQETQYFGPGTRLLVL.

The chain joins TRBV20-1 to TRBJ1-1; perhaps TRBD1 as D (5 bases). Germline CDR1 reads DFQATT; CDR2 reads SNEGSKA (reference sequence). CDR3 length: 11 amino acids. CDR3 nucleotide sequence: TGCAGCCCAACCCGGGACCCTGAAGCTTTCTTT. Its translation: CSPTRDPEAFF.

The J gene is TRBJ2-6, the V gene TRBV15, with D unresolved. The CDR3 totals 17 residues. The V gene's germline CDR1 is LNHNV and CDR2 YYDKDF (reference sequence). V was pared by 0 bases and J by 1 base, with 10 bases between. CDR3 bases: TGTGCCACCAGCAGAGATTCCGTGGAATCTGGGGCCAACGTCCTGACTTTC. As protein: CATSRDSVESGANVLTF.

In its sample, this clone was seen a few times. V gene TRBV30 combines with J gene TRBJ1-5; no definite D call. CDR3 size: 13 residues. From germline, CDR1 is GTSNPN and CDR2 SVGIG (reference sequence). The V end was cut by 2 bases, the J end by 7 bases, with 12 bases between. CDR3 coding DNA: TGTGCCTGGAGTCCCATGACCGGGCAGCCCCAGCATTTT. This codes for CAWSPMTGQPQHF.

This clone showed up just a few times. The DNA for the CDR3 is TGTGCCAGCAGCTTCAGCGGTCTTAGCACAGATACGCAGTATTTT. It is translated as CASSFSGLSTDTQYF. This rearrangement joins TRBV7-9 to TRBJ2-3, with a possible D match to TRBD2 (5 bases). The germline gives CDR1 SEHNR, CDR2 FQNEAQ (reference sequence). The length of the CDR3 is 15 residues. V was shortened by 3 bases and J by 0 bases, with 10 bases between the two germline ends. The whole variable domain, remainder taken from reference TRBV7-9 and TRBJ2-3, is DTGVSQNPRHKITKRGQNVTFRCDPISEHNRLYWYRQTLGQGPEFLTYFQNEAQLEKSRLLSDRFSAERPKGSFSTLEIQRTEQGDSAMYLCASSFSGLSTDTQYFGPGTRLTVL.

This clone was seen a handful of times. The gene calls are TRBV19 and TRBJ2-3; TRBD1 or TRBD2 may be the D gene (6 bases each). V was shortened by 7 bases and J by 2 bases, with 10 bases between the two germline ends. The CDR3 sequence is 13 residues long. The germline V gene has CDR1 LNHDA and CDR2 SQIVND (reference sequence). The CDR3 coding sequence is TGTGCCAGTAAAACGGGGGCCACAGATACGCAGTATTTT. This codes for CASKTGATDTQYF.

DNA for the CDR3: TGTGCCAGCAGCTTCAGGACAGGGGTAGTTAATGAAAAACTGTTTTTT. As protein: CASSFRTGVVNEKLFF. The V and J genes are TRBV7-2 and TRBJ1-4, with 9 bases aligning to TRBD1. CDR1 and CDR2 from the germline V gene are SGHTA and FQGNSA. The CDR3 covers 16 residues. J lost 4 bases, V lost 3 bases, and 6 bases had no gene match.

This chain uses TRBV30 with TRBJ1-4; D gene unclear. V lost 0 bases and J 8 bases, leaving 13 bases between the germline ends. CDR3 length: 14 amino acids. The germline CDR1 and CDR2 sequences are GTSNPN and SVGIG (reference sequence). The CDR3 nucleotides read TGTGCCTGGAGTGTTGGAGGCCCCCCCGAAAAACTGTTTTTT. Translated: CAWSVGGPPEKLFF.